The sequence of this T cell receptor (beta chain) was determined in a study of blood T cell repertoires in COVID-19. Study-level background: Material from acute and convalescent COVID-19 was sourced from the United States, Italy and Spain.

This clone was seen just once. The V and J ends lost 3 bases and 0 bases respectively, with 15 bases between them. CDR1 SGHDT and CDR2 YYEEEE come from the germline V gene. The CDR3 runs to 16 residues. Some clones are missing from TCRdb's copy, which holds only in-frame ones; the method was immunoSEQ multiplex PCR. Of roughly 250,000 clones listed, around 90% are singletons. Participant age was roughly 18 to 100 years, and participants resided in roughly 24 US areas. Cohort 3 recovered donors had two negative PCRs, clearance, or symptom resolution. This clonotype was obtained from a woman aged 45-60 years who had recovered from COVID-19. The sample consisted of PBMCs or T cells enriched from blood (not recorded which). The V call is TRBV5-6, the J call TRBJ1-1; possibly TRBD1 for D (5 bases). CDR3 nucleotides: TGTGCCAGCAGCTCACAGACAGCGATTTTGAACACTGAAGCTTTCTTT. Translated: CASSSQTAILNTEAFF.